The rows below give T cell receptor beta chains drawn from one sample of a study of blood T cell repertoires in COVID-19. The data were produced by immunoSEQ multiplex PCR, yet TCRdb's version contains in-frame clones alone and is incomplete. The table lists about 54,000 clones, about nine tenths of them singletons. Source material: peripheral blood. These receptors were collected from a woman aged 40 to 50 with active COVID-19. CDR3s include the opening cysteine and the closing phenylalanine or tryptophan. D genes are given only for firm matches. Size is stated for part of the rows, as once, few or many counts, or as a class when the clone is expanded.

V: TRBV2
size: NA
D: NA
J: TRBJ1-3
CDR3: CASSDQGYKSGNTIYF
DNA: TGTGCCAGCAGTGACCAGGGGTATAAGTCTGGAAACACCATATATTTT

V: TRBV4-1
size: NA
D: NA
J: TRBJ1-1
CDR3: CASSQEFGKFYEAFF
DNA: TGCGCCAGCAGCCAAGAGTTCGGGAAATTCTATGAAGCTTTCTTT

V: TRBV7-9
size: NA
D: NA
J: TRBJ2-3
CDR3: CASSLMGHRTDTQYF
DNA: TGTGCCAGCAGCTTGATGGGACACCGCACAGATACGCAGTATTTT

V: TRBV3-1/TRBV3-2
size: NA
D: NA
J: TRBJ2-7
CDR3: CASSQEVGGYYEQYF
DNA: TGTGCCAGCAGCCAAGAGGTAGGAGGATACTACGAGCAGTACTTC

V: TRBV6-5
size: NA
D: NA
J: TRBJ1-5
CDR3: CASSSSTGGFNQPQHF
DNA: TGTGCCAGCAGTTCCTCGACGGGGGGATTTAATCAGCCCCAGCATTTT

V: TRBV14
size: NA
D: NA
J: TRBJ1-6
CDR3: CASSRTFSGSYNSPLHF
DNA: TGTGCCAGCAGCCGGACCTTTTCAGGGTCCTATAATTCACCCCTCCACTTT

V: TRBV5-1
size: once
D: NA
J: TRBJ1-1
CDR3: CASSLSQGRATEAFF
DNA: TGCGCCAGCAGCCTCTCACAGGGAAGGGCCACTGAAGCTTTCTTT

V: TRBV11-1
size: once
D: NA
J: TRBJ1-5
CDR3: CASSLSGNQPQHF
DNA: TGTGCCAGCAGCTTATCTGGCAATCAGCCCCAGCATTTT

V: TRBV6-5
size: NA
D: NA
J: TRBJ1-1
CDR3: CASYQTPANTEAFF
DNA: TGTGCCAGCTACCAGACACCGGCGAACACTGAAGCTTTCTTT

V: TRBV4-3
size: NA
D: NA
J: TRBJ2-1
CDR3: CASSPVRRNYNEQFF
DNA: TGCGCCAGCAGCCCCGTCCGGCGGAACTACAATGAGCAGTTCTTC

V: TRBV2
size: NA
D: NA
J: TRBJ1-2
CDR3: CASRGGPLGGYTF
DNA: TGTGCCAGCAGGGGGGGGCCGCTTGGTGGCTACACCTTC

V: TRBV11-2
size: NA
D: NA
J: TRBJ1-1
CDR3: CASSLLGTEAFF
DNA: TGTGCCAGCAGCTTACTAGGCACTGAAGCTTTCTTT

V: TRBV5-5
size: NA
D: NA
J: TRBJ2-5
CDR3: CASSSAGGETQYF
DNA: TGTGCCAGCAGCTCCGCAGGAGGAGAGACCCAGTACTTC

V: TRBV7-3
size: NA
D: NA
J: TRBJ1-1
CDR3: CASSLNLGSLAFF
DNA: TGTGCCAGCAGCTTAAATTTGGGCTCTTTGGCTTTCTTT

V: TRBV2
size: NA
D: TRBD1
J: TRBJ2-1
CDR3: CASSYGQEREQFF
DNA: TGTGCCAGCAGTTACGGACAGGAAAGAGAGCAGTTCTTC

V: TRBV3-1/TRBV3-2
size: NA
D: TRBD2
J: TRBJ2-7
CDR3: CASGPSGGPNEQYF
DNA: TGTGCCAGCGGACCTAGCGGGGGCCCGAACGAGCAGTACTTC

V: TRBV6-1
size: NA
D: NA
J: TRBJ1-1
CDR3: CASSEGILDGARWGTEAFF
DNA: TGTGCCAGCAGTGAAGGAATTTTGGATGGGGCCCGTTGGGGCACTGAAGCTTTCTTT

V: TRBV28
size: once
D: TRBD2
J: TRBJ2-3
CDR3: CASSSPHRGRTSSTDTQYF
DNA: TGTGCCAGCAGCTCACCCCACCGCGGCAGGACTAGCAGCACAGATACGCAGTATTTT

V: TRBV2
size: NA
D: NA
J: TRBJ2-5
CDR3: CASSVERGTGETQYF
DNA: TGTGCCAGCAGTGTTGAAAGGGGAACGGGAGAGACCCAGTACTTC

V: TRBV7-2
size: NA
D: NA
J: TRBJ2-3
CDR3: CASSRGTGQSDTQYF
DNA: TGTGCCAGCAGCCGTGGTACAGGCCAATCAGATACGCAGTATTTT

V: TRBV10-3
size: NA
D: NA
J: TRBJ2-2
CDR3: CAISESWGQPTGELFF
DNA: TGTGCCATCAGTGAGTCGTGGGGGCAGCCAACCGGGGAGCTGTTTTTT

V: TRBV11-3
size: NA
D: TRBD1
J: TRBJ1-1
CDR3: CASSLRGLAEAFF
DNA: TGTGCCAGCAGCTTAAGGGGGCTTGCTGAAGCTTTCTTT

V: TRBV9
size: NA
D: TRBD1
J: TRBJ1-3
CDR3: CASSVQPLTGPLGNTIYF
DNA: TGTGCCAGCAGCGTACAGCCCCTGACAGGGCCACTGGGAAACACCATATATTTT

V: TRBV4-1
size: few
D: NA
J: TRBJ2-2
CDR3: CASSPFLTGELFF
DNA: TGCGCCAGCAGCCCCTTTCTCACCGGGGAGCTGTTTTTT

V: TRBV18
size: NA
D: NA
J: TRBJ1-1
CDR3: CASSPNRRNTEAFF
DNA: TGTGCCAGCTCACCTAACAGGAGGAACACTGAAGCTTTCTTT

V: TRBV6-2/TRBV6-3
size: NA
D: TRBD2
J: TRBJ2-1
CDR3: CASSRAGATYNEQFF
DNA: TGTGCCAGCAGTCGAGCGGGGGCAACCTACAATGAGCAGTTCTTC

V: TRBV15
size: NA
D: TRBD2
J: TRBJ2-3
CDR3: CATSRLERGEGTDTQYF
DNA: TGTGCCACCAGCAGACTCGAGCGGGGGGAGGGCACAGATACGCAGTATTTT

V: TRBV10-2
size: few
D: TRBD2
J: TRBJ2-1
CDR3: CASGTSGGGWEQFF
DNA: TGCGCCAGCGGTACTAGCGGGGGGGGTTGGGAGCAGTTCTTC

V: TRBV5-5
size: NA
D: NA
J: TRBJ1-5
CDR3: CASSLQVGASNQPQHF
DNA: TGTGCCAGCAGCCTCCAGGTGGGGGCTAGCAATCAGCCCCAGCATTTT

V: TRBV4-1
size: few
D: TRBD2
J: TRBJ2-7
CDR3: CASSQDQGLASPYF
DNA: TGCGCCAGCAGCCAAGATCAGGGACTAGCGTCTCCGTACTTC

V: TRBV2
size: NA
D: NA
J: TRBJ2-1
CDR3: CASSERQGTGEQFF
DNA: TGTGCCAGCAGTGAGAGGCAGGGGACGGGAGAGCAGTTCTTC